This record covers a single T cell receptor beta chain. Unique molecular identifiers were attached to individual cDNA molecules within the library. TCRdb re-called the reads through MiXCR, storing one row per CDR3 protein. The profile shows roughly 120,000 distinct CDR3 sequences, over 7% of them singletons. This record belongs to a study of human T cells and chemical hapten exposure. Before extraction, the whole blood was not fractionated, and total RNA was taken from it. V was pared by 5 bases and J by 7 bases, with 15 bases between. This CDR3 has 14 residues. The chain joins TRBV12-3 or TRBV12-4 to TRBJ2-1, with D perhaps given as TRBD1 or TRBD2 (5 bases each). This clonotype was obtained from a human donor in good health. Some clones in this sample may be carry-over from other donors' samples. Sequenced sample: whole blood. The CDR3 sequence: CASSRTLGTNEQFF. Here the CDR3 DNA reads TGTGCCAGCAGTCGGACACTCGGGACGAATGAGCAGTTCTTC.